One T cell receptor beta chain is described in this entry. Antigen unknown. Donors gave 2.5 ml of blood apiece. The data were taken from a study of monozygotic twins with inflammatory bowel disease. Study-level findings and limits: Clonotype overlap with others was lower in IBD patients than in healthy twins, a difference that was greatest with disease activity.

The germline gives CDR1 MDHEN, CDR2 SYDVKM. The CDR3 length is 19 residues. Per TCR library, approximately 3,800 ng of total RNA was used. One entry per CDR3 protein, without DNA, is what TCRdb gives after re-calling the 5' RACE reads. The repertoire table contains some 170,000 distinct CDR3 sequences. Sequencing was carried out using blood. The rearrangement joins TRBV28 to TRBJ1-5. The clonotype comes from a human donor with ulcerative colitis or Crohn's disease, or a healthy co-twin of an affected twin (not recorded which). The chain's CDR3 is CASSLIPGLLTGGNQPQHF.